This T cell receptor beta chain was sequenced in a study of patients and donors after allogeneic stem cell transplantation. TCRdb ran MiXCR on the RT-PCR reads and lists one entry per CDR3 protein. This sample has approximately 140,000 distinct CDR3 sequences, with about 40% found just once. This clonotype has only a few counts. Germline lookup yields CDR1 ENHRY and CDR2 SYGVKD. CDR3 length: 16 residues. Between the trimmed V and J ends, which lost 0 bases and 0 bases, there was a span of 9 bases. Sequences were obtained from blood, either unsorted or a sorted T cell fraction (not recorded which). This sequence joins TRBV10-3 and TRBJ1-5; no definite D call. This TCR came from a human donor who was either an allogeneic HSCT recipient or a stem cell or donor lymphocyte infusion donor (not recorded which). It is not recorded whose cells these are; they may come from a transplant donor. The CDR3 sequence is CAISESRSYSNQPQHF. In DNA form, the CDR3 reads TGTGCCATCAGTGAGTCTAGGTCTTATAGCAATCAGCCCCAGCATTTT.